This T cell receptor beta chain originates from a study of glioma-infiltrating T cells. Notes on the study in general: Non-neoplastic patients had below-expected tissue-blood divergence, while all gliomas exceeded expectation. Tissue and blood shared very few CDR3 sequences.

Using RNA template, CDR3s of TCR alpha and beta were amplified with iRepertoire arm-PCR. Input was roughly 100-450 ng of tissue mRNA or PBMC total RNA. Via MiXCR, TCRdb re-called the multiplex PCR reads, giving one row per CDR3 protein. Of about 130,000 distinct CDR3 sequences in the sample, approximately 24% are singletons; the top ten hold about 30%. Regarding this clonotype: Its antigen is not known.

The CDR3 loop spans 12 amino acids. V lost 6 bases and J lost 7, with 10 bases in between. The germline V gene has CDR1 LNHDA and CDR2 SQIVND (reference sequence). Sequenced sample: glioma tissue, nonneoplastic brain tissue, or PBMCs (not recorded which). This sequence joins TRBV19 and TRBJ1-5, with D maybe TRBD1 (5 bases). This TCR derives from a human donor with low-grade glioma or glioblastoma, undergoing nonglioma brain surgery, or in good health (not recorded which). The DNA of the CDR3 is TGTGCCAGTAGGGGACCAGAACAGCCCCAGCATTTT. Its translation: CASRGPEQPQHF. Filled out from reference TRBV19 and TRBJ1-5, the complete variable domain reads DGGITQSPKYLFRKEGQNVTLSCEQNLNHDAMYWYRQDPGQGLRLIYYSQIVNDFQKGDIAEGYSVSREKKESFPLTVTSAQKNPTAFYLCASRGPEQPQHFGDGTRLSIL.